The 3 T cell receptor beta chains reported below all come from one sample, sequenced in a study of identical twins (dated by TCRdb to between 2015 and 2016). Libraries were prepared through 5' RACE. Sequencing used an Illumina HiSeq 2000. TCRdb redid the processing of the public reads, applying fastp at Q25 and MiXCR, and retained in-frame beta chains. All rows with the same CDR3 protein become a single entry with the most common DNA and genes. Across this sample there are under 900,000 distinct CDR3 sequences, with 10% to 15% seen only once. The ten largest clones take up about 1.5% of the sample. These data also featured in a second study, about yellow fever vaccine responses in identical twins.

Sequenced input: PBMCs. Receptors originate from a woman aged 18-35 years in good health.

This clonotype was picked up a small number of times. This chain joins TRBV12-3 or TRBV12-4 and TRBJ1-1, with D unresolved. Trimming removed 4 bases from V and 1 base from J, with 19 bases in between. This CDR3 spans 17 amino acids. CDR3 nucleotide sequence: TGTGCCAGCAGTTCAACCCCGCCCCGGACGAAGAACACTGAAGCTTTCTTT. It translates to CASSSTPPRTKNTEAFF.

This clonotype was picked up many times. The rearrangement links TRBV5-6 to TRBJ2-1; a possible D gene is TRBD2 (7 bases). V was clipped by 4 bases and J by 4 bases, with 18 bases between them. This CDR3 has 16 residues. CDR1 is SGHDT, CDR2 YYEEEE, per germline. CDR3 loop: CASSSQGRGRYNEQFF. CDR3 bases: TGTGCCAGCAGCAGTCAGGGGAGGGGACGTTACAATGAGCAGTTCTTC.

This clonotype showed up many times. The chain is built from TRBV5-1 and TRBJ2-1; D unclear. The CDR3 length is 14 residues. The germline gives CDR1 SGHRS, CDR2 YFSETQ. V shed 0 bases and J shed 3 bases, with 7 bases lying between them. In nucleotides, the CDR3 is TGCGCCAGCAGCTTGGCTCAGAACTACAATGAGCAGTTCTTC. This translates into CASSLAQNYNEQFF.